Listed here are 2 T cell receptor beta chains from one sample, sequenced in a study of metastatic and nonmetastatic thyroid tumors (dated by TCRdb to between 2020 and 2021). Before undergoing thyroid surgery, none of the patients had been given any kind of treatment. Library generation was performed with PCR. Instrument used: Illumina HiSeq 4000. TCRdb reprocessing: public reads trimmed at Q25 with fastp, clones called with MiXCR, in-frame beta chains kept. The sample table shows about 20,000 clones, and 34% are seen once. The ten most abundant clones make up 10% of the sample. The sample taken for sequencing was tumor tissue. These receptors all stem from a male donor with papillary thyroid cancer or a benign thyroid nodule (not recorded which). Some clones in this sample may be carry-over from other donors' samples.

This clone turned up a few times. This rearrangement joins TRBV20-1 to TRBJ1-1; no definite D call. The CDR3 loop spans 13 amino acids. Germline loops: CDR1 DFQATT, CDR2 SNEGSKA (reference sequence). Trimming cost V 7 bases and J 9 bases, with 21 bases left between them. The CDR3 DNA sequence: TGCAGTGGTACACGGACTTACTGGAGTAAAGCTTTCTTT. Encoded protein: CSGTRTYWSKAFF.

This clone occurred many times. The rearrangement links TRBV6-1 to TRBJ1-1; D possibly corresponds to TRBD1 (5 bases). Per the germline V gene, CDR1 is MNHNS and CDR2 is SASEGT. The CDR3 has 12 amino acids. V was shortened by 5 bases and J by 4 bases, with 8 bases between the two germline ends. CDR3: CASSRRGTEAFF. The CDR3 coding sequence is TGTGCCAGCAGTCGAAGGGGCACTGAAGCTTTCTTT.